These T cell receptor beta chains were read from a single sample in a study of T cell responses to AZD1222 COVID-19 vaccine. TCRdb's copy holds only in-frame clones and misses some; the assay was immunoSEQ multiplex PCR. The sample yields 75,000 to 100,000 clones, over 75% seen once. The sequencing here drew on peripheral blood, taken on day 0 of AZD1222 vaccination. These TCRs come from an adult in good health. Both conserved end residues are part of each CDR3. D genes are given only for firm matches. Not all rows give a size; the values are once, few, many and, for expanded clones, a class.

D gene | clone size | J gene | V gene | CDR3 protein | CDR3 DNA
TRBD1 | NA | TRBJ1-3 | TRBV5-1 | CASSGTGAAGNTIYF | TGCGCCAGCAGCGGAACAGGGGCGGCTGGAAACACCATATATTTT
TRBD1 | once | TRBJ1-6 | TRBV5-4 | CASSVGTGFSSPLHF | TGTGCCAGCAGCGTCGGGACAGGATTTAGTTCACCCCTCCACTTT
TRBD1 | NA | TRBJ1-6 | TRBV2 | CASRQGGDSPLHF | TGTGCCAGCCGACAGGGGGGGGATTCACCCCTCCACTTT
NA | NA | TRBJ1-1 | TRBV4-3 | CASSQAQRDTEAFF | TGCGCCAGCAGCCAAGCACAGAGGGACACTGAAGCTTTCTTT
NA | NA | TRBJ1-6 | TRBV12-3/TRBV12-4 | CASSPSGNSPLHF | TGTGCCAGCAGTCCGTCCGGGAATTCACCCCTCCACTTT
NA | NA | TRBJ2-3 | TRBV7-2 | CASSLGMLAFSTDTQYF | TGTGCCAGCAGCTTAGGGATGCTAGCGTTTAGCACAGATACGCAGTATTTT
NA | NA | TRBJ2-5 | TRBV2 | CASSQTPGSDETQYF | TGTGCCAGCAGTCAAACACCAGGGAGTGATGAGACCCAGTACTTC
NA | few | TRBJ2-5 | TRBV29-1 | CSVEEGAKETQYF | TGCAGCGTTGAAGAGGGTGCTAAAGAGACCCAGTACTTC
NA | NA | TRBJ2-2 | TRBV11-2 | CASSGRRAGTGELFF | TGTGCCAGCAGCGGTAGGAGGGCGGGCACCGGGGAGCTGTTTTTT
NA | NA | TRBJ1-1 | TRBV28 | CASSLLGGRNTEAFF | TGTGCCAGCAGTTTATTGGGGGGGAGGAACACTGAAGCTTTCTTT
NA | NA | TRBJ2-7 | TRBV7-2 | CASSLRVRYEQYF | TGTGCCAGCAGCTTGAGGGTTAGGTACGAGCAGTACTTC
NA | once | TRBJ1-2 | TRBV29-1 | CSVEGESPANYGYTF | TGCAGCGTTGAAGGGGAAAGCCCTGCTAACTATGGCTACACCTTC
TRBD1 | once | TRBJ2-3 | TRBV2 | CASDRGHSTDTQYF | TGTGCCAGTGACAGGGGGCATAGCACAGATACGCAGTATTTT
TRBD2 | NA | TRBJ2-7 | TRBV5-1 | CASSLDSGEIYEQYF | TGCGCCAGCAGCTTGGATAGCGGGGAGATCTACGAGCAGTACTTC
TRBD1 | NA | TRBJ2-7 | TRBV2 | CARRRQGAMEQYF | TGTGCCAGAAGGAGACAGGGGGCTATGGAGCAGTACTTC
NA | NA | TRBJ2-7 | TRBV3-1/TRBV3-2 | CASSLINYEQYF | TGTGCCAGCAGCCTTATCAACTACGAGCAGTACTTC